This TCR beta chain was profiled in a study of T cell responses to AZD1222 COVID-19 vaccine. Study results and caveats: Spike as a whole was targeted by vaccine-associated CD4 TCRs, dominant at 160-218 and 743-854. Reports say nearly half of spike-specific TCRs go after unmutated variant regions. Repertoire sampling was restricted to post-peak T cell response timepoints.

The repertoire was sequenced with immunoSEQ multiplex PCR; TCRdb's copy has only in-frame clones and lacks some. The sample lists 100,000 to 150,000 clones, approximately 88% seen once, with approximately 27% in the top ten. This clone was seen repeatedly, ten times or more. Its antigen is currently unknown. CDR3 size: 14 residues. With 5 bases removed from V and 8 bases from J, the gap between germline ends came to 16 bases. Germline assignment: CDR1 SGHVS and CDR2 FNYEAQ. V gene TRBV7-6 combines with J gene TRBJ2-1, with D possibly TRBD1 on 5 matching bases. This TCR came from an adult in good health. Sample: peripheral blood, taken on day 0 of AZD1222 vaccination. The CDR3 nucleotides read TGTGCCAGCAGCCCGATGACAGCCCAAGATGAGCAGTTCTTC. It is translated as CASSPMTAQDEQFF.